The source of this T cell receptor (beta chain) is a study of metastatic and nonmetastatic thyroid tumors. CDR3 length: 14 amino acids. V shed 5 bases and J shed 8 bases, with 16 bases lying between them. CDR1 is SEHNR and CDR2 is FQNEAQ in the germline V gene (reference sequence). Before thyroid surgery, none of the patients had received any treatment. Original handling: What underpinned the distant-metastasis classifier for papillary thyroid cancer was the set of CDR3 differences across clinicopathological groups. TCRdb re-called the PCR reads via MiXCR. TCRdb, not the original authors, processed these V and J calls. The sample holds 50,000 or so clones, approximately 24% seen once. This clone has a count of ten or more.

The TCR sequence derives from a male donor with papillary thyroid cancer or a benign thyroid nodule (not recorded which). Some clones in this sample may be carry-over from other donors' samples. The rearrangement uses TRBV7-9 and TRBJ1-3, with D possibly being TRBD1 (5 bases). The sample was blood. The CDR3 loop reads CASSQRDGRDTIYF. The CDR3 DNA is TGTGCCAGCAGCCAGCGGGACGGACGAGACACCATATATTTT.